This TCR beta chain appears in the sequencing data of a study of beta chain features in type 1 diabetes. Findings of the study overall: The study found moderately but significantly shorter TCRB CDR3s in all four CD4+ subsets of Type 1 diabetes patients.

Since all of the isolated RNA was reverse transcribed, expressed TCRB transcripts were what got sequenced. Clones were read by immunoSEQ multiplex PCR, and TCRdb kept only the in-frame ones, dropping some. Of some 250,000 clones in the sample, roughly 14% are singletons; the top ten hold about 0.018%. This clone was detected a few times. The antigen is not known. Sequencing used naive CD4+ T cells from blood. This sequence was found in a young man with type 1 diabetes.

CDR3 region: CASSSATGGPHSGANVLTF. The CDR3 region has the DNA TGTGCCAGCAGCTCAGCGACAGGGGGGCCCCACTCTGGGGCCAACGTCCTGACTTTC. The rearrangement uses TRBV7-9 and TRBJ2-6; 9 nucleotides align to TRBD1. V lost 4 bases to trimming and J lost 0 bases; unmatched junction nucleotides: 10. The CDR3 covers 19 residues. CDR1 is SEHNR, CDR2 FQNEAQ, per germline (reference sequence).